This entry concerns a single T cell receptor (beta chain). The data were taken from a study of CD8 T cells in Susac syndrome. In the multiple sclerosis control group, patients were treatment-naive and had stable or active relapsing-remitting disease. Germline V CDR1 and CDR2: DFQATT, SNEGSKA (reference sequence). J gave up 4 bases and V 8 bases, and 7 bases lay outside the gene matches. CDR3 length equals 12 residues. Reverse transcription of about 0.5 to 1 ug RNA used random hexamers. Across 54 Vbeta and 13 Jbeta, immunoSEQ multiplex PCR amplified TCR beta CDR3. One entry per CDR3 protein, called by TCRdb with MiXCR from the immunoSEQ multiplex PCR reads. The sample lists about 210,000 distinct CDR3 sequences; 95% were seen once.

The source material was CD4+ T cells from PBMCs. The rearrangement joins TRBV20-1 to TRBJ1-2; TRBD1 matches at 7 bases. This receptor was taken from a human donor with multiple sclerosis. The CDR3, as DNA: TGCAGTCAAGACAGGGTGGGCTATGGCTACACCTTC. As protein: CSQDRVGYGYTF.